These T cell receptor beta chains were read from a single sample in a study of T cells in Graves' hyperthyroidism and ophthalmopathy. TCRdb redid the calling of the multiplex PCR reads with MiXCR, one entry per CDR3 protein. The sample gives approximately 510,000 distinct CDR3 sequences, 20% to 25% of which show up once; approximately 26% is in the top ten. Material for sequencing was blood. The receptor source for this set is a man younger than 30 with Graves' hyperthyroidism. The CDR3 runs from the conserved cysteine through the conserved F or W. The D gene is left open where the match is weak. Size tells how often a clone was seen (once, few, many) or the class of an expanded clone, and some rows leave it out.

D | size | J | V | CDR3 | DNA
. | . | TRBJ2-5 | TRBV6-5 | CASSYAQGRRAHF | TGTGCCAGCAGTTACGCACAGGGAAGAAGGGCACACTTC
TRBD1 | . | TRBJ1-1 | TRBV12-3/TRBV12-4 | CASSLPRGRGMNTEAFF | TGTGCCAGCAGTTTACCCAGGGGGCGGGGAATGAACACTGAAGCTTTCTTT
. | . | TRBJ1-2 | TRBV7-9 | CASSAWAQYGYTF | TGTGCCAGCAGCGCCTGGGCGCAGTATGGCTACACCTTC
TRBD1 | . | TRBJ1-5 | TRBV7-9 | CASSFGDRDKQPQHF | TGTGCCAGCAGCTTTGGGGACAGGGACAAACAGCCCCAGCATTTT
. | many | TRBJ2-7 | TRBV7-8 | CASSSPQGQEQYF | TGTGCCAGCAGCTCCCCACAGGGCCAAGAGCAGTACTTC
TRBD2 | . | TRBJ2-7 | TRBV29-1 | CSVSKTSGSYEQYF | TGCAGCGTTAGCAAGACTAGCGGTTCCTACGAGCAGTACTTC
. | once | TRBJ1-1 | TRBV7-2 | CASSLSTGLTEAFF | TGTGCCAGCAGCTTATCGACTGGGTTGACTGAAGCTTTCTTT
. | . | TRBJ1-5 | TRBV4-1 | CASSQDIWKGLLQHF | TGCGCCAGCAGCCAAGATATTTGGAAGGGCCTGCTCCAGCATTTT
TRBD2 | many | TRBJ2-5 | TRBV7-9 | CASSLARGDGQETQYF | TGTGCCAGCAGCTTAGCTCGGGGGGACGGCCAAGAGACCCAGTACTTC
. | . | TRBJ1-1 | TRBV28 | CASSSAGVPNTEAFF | TGTGCCAGCAGTTCGGCAGGGGTCCCGAACACTGAAGCTTTCTTT
. | . | TRBJ1-4 | TRBV6-1 | CASAGRTTNEKLFF | TGTGCCAGCGCAGGGAGAACGACTAATGAAAAACTGTTTTTT
. | many | TRBJ2-5 | TRBV12-3/TRBV12-4 | CASSPLGRTETQYF | TGTGCCAGCAGTCCGTTGGGCAGGACGGAGACCCAGTACTTC
. | few | TRBJ1-1 | TRBV4-1 | CASSPALGSEAFF | TGCGCCAGCAGCCCAGCTCTGGGCTCTGAAGCTTTCTTT
. | many | TRBJ2-5 | TRBV12-3/TRBV12-4 | CASSHEMGKETQYF | TGTGCCAGCAGCCACGAGATGGGGAAAGAGACCCAGTACTTC
. | many | TRBJ1-2 | TRBV12-3/TRBV12-4 | CASSPSRGRSGYTF | TGTGCCAGCAGTCCTTCGCGGGGGCGGTCAGGCTACACCTTC
TRBD1 | many | TRBJ1-1 | TRBV3-1 | CASSRQGASEAFF | TGTGCCAGCAGCAGACAGGGGGCGTCTGAAGCTTTCTTT
TRBD1 | many | TRBJ2-2 | TRBV12-3/TRBV12-4 | CASSWTGAGELFF | TGTGCCAGCAGCTGGACAGGGGCCGGGGAGCTGTTTTTT
. | . | TRBJ2-5 | TRBV5-1 | CASSFHQGSGETQYF | TGCGCCAGCAGCTTTCACCAGGGGAGCGGAGAGACCCAGTACTTC
. | few | TRBJ2-7 | TRBV7-6 | CASSPGQYSYEQYF | TGTGCCAGCAGCCCTGGACAGTACTCCTACGAGCAGTACTTC
. | many | TRBJ1-5 | TRBV6-1 | CASSEPGLRLNQPQHF | TGTGCCAGCAGTGAACCGGGACTACGACTCAATCAGCCCCAGCATTTT
. | few | TRBJ2-2 | TRBV5-5 | CASSPGISNTGELFF | TGTGCCAGCAGCCCCGGGATCTCAAACACCGGGGAGCTGTTTTTT
. | many | TRBJ1-2 | TRBV30 | CAWDDGNYGYTF | TGTGCCTGGGATGACGGGAACTATGGCTACACCTTC
. | many | TRBJ1-1 | TRBV6-1 | CASSRGGRLEGTFF | TGTGCCAGCAGCCGAGGGGGACGGCTGGAGGGAACTTTCTTT
TRBD1 | many | TRBJ1-5 | TRBV7-2 | CASSVTGGGRQPQHF | TGTGCCAGCAGCGTAACAGGGGGCGGTAGGCAGCCCCAGCATTTT